A selection of T cell receptor beta chains follows, all from one sample in a study of monozygotic twins with inflammatory bowel disease. Following a re-call of the 5' RACE reads, TCRdb has one entry per CDR3 protein and lacks DNA. Here the sample table reports 150,000 to 200,000 distinct CDR3 sequences. The material sequenced was blood. The receptor set was obtained from a human donor with ulcerative colitis or Crohn's disease, or a healthy co-twin of an affected twin (not recorded which). CDR3s include the opening cysteine and the closing phenylalanine or tryptophan.

j_call,v_call,cdr3_aa
TRBJ2-3,TRBV20-1,CSASSSSEITDTQYF
TRBJ2-2,TRBV7-9,CASSFYRVTGELFF
TRBJ2-1,TRBV19,CASSIGQGRNEQFF
TRBJ2-7,TRBV5-1,CASSLVMGVPLEQYF
TRBJ2-3,TRBV4-2,CASSQDVGQGTTDTQYF
TRBJ2-1,TRBV4-2,CASSQNRRGEQFF
TRBJ2-7,TRBV7-2,CASSLAGGGTTYEQYF
TRBJ2-3,TRBV5-1,CASSPETSGGGDTQYF
TRBJ2-5,TRBV5-4,CASTVGSGGQETQYF
TRBJ2-2,TRBV14,CASFRTANTGELFF
TRBJ2-6,TRBV5-1,CASSLGAGANVLTF
TRBJ2-3,TRBV5-1,CASSLTLVTDTQYF
TRBJ1-1,TRBV30,CAWTPGVNTEAFF
TRBJ2-1,TRBV6-1,CASRMLAGVRVNEQFF
TRBJ2-7,TRBV5-1,CASSLTPRDISYEQYF
TRBJ2-1,TRBV7-3,CASRSGTSGYNEQFF
TRBJ2-2,TRBV28,CASSLDLRGNTGELFF
TRBJ1-2,TRBV21-1,CASSRTGNYGYTF
TRBJ2-3,TRBV27,CASSFGLAVKDTQYF
TRBJ1-1,TRBV5-1,CASSLTAATEAFF
TRBJ1-2,TRBV18,CASSPEGIYGYTF
TRBJ2-3,TRBV12-3/TRBV12-4,CASRKGQLRADTQYF
TRBJ2-3,TRBV5-1,CASRIGLAGRGADTQYF
TRBJ2-3,TRBV5-1,CASSPQAGGGLTDTQYF
TRBJ2-3,TRBV7-9,CASSFTSGDTQYF
TRBJ2-6,TRBV10-3,CAISEWPLTESSGANVLTF
TRBJ2-1,TRBV5-1,CASSFNFGTTGNEQFF
TRBJ2-7,TRBV5-1,CASSLADLAGGPNSYEQYF
TRBJ2-3,TRBV29-1,CSVEKAEAADTQYF
TRBJ2-1,TRBV7-8,CASSLRGTRLYNEQFF
TRBJ2-5,TRBV5-5,CASSLAGLGWQETQYF